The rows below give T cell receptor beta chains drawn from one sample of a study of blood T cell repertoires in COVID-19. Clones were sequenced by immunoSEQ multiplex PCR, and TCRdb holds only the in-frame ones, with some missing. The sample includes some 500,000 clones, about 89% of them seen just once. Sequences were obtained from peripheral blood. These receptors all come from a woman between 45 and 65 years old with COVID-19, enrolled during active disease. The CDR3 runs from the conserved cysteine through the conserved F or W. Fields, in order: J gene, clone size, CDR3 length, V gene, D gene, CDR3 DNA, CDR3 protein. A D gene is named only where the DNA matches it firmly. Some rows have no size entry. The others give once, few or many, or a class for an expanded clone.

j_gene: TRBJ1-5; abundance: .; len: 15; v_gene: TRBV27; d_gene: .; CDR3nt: TGTGCCAGCAGTTTTGGGCCCGACAGCAATCAGCCCCAGCATTTT; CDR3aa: CASSFGPDSNQPQHF
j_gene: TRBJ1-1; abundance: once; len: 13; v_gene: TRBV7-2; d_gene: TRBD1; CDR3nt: TGTGCCAGCAGCCCCAGGTTCGGACAGGGGCGATCTTTT; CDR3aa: CASSPRFGQGRSF
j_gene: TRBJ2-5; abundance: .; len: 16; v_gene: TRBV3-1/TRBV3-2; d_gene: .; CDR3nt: TGTGCCAGCAGCCATTTCTCGGGGGGCTACCAAGAGACCCAGTACTTC; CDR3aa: CASSHFSGGYQETQYF
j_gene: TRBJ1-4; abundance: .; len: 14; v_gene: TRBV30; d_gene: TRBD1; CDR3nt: TGTGCCTGGAGTCCGGGACAGGTTAATGAAAAACTGTTTTTT; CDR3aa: CAWSPGQVNEKLFF
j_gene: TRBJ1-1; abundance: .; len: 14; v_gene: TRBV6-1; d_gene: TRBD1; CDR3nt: TGTGCCAGCAGTGACGGGACAGGGAACACTGAAGCTTTCTTT; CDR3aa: CASSDGTGNTEAFF
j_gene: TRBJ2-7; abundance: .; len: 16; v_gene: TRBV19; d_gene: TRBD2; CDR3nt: TGTGCCAGTAGTATGACGGGGACTAGCGGGGGGGACGAGCAGTACTTC; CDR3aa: CASSMTGTSGGDEQYF
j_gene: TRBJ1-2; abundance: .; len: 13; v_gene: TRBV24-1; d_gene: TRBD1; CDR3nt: TGTGCCACCAGTGATGGGACAGGGTCTGGCTACACCTTC; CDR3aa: CATSDGTGSGYTF
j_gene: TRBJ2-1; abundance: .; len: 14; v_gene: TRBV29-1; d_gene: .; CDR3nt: TGCAGCGTTGAAGGTAATATCTTTTCGAATGAGCAGTTCTTC; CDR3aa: CSVEGNIFSNEQFF
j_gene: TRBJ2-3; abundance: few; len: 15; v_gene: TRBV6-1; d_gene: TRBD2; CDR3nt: TGTGCCAGCAGTGAAGCGCGGGGGGGCACAGATACGCAGTATTTT; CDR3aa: CASSEARGGTDTQYF
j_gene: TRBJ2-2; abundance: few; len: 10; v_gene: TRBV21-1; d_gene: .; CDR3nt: TGTGCCACACTCGGCGGGGAGCTGTTTTTT; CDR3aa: CATLGGELFF
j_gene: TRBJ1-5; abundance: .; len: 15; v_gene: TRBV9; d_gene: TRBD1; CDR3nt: TGTGCCAGCAGCGGGGGGGACAGAAGCAATCAGCCCCAGCATTTT; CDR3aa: CASSGGDRSNQPQHF
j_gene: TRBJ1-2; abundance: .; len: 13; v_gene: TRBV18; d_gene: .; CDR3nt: TGTGCCAGCTCCCCGTCGCTTAATGAGGGCTACACCTTC; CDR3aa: CASSPSLNEGYTF
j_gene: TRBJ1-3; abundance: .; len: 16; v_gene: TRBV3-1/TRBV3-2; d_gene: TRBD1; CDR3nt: TGTGCCAGCAGCCACGGAGGACAGGGGATAGGAAACACCATATATTTT; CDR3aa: CASSHGGQGIGNTIYF
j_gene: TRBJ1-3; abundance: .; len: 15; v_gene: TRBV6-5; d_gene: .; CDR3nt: TGTGCCAGCAGCGAGGTACCTAGCTCTGGAAACACCATATATTTT; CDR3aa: CASSEVPSSGNTIYF
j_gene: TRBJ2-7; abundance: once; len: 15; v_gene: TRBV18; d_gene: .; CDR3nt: TGTGCCAGCTCACCCGGAGGGCTAGCGTCCTACGAGCAGTACTTC; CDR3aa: CASSPGGLASYEQYF
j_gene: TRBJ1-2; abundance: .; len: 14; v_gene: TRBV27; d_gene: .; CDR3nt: TGTGCCAGCAGTTTACTGGCGGGTAACTATGGCTACACCTTC; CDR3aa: CASSLLAGNYGYTF
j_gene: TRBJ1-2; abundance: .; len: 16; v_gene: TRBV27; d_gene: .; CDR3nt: TGTGCCAGGACGATCACTGGGGGCCGGCAAAGGAGAGGCTACACCTTC; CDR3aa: CARTITGGRQRRGYTF
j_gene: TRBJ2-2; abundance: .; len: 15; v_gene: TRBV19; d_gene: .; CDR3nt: TGTGCCAGTAGTATGGGGAGCGCGGAATCCCGGGAGCTGTTTTTT; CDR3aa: CASSMGSAESRELFF
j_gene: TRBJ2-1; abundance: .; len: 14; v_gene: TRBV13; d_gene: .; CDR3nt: TGTGCCAGCAGCTCCGGGACAATCTACAATGAGCAGTTCTTC; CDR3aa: CASSSGTIYNEQFF
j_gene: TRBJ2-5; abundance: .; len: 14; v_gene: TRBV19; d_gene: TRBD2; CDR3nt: TGTGCCAGTAGTAGCGGGGGGGCCCAAGAGACCCAGTACTTC; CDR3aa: CASSSGGAQETQYF
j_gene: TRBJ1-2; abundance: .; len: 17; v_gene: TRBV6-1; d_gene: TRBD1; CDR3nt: TGTGCCAGCAGTGAATTCCGGACAGGGGGCGTCACCTATGGCTACACCTTC; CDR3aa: CASSEFRTGGVTYGYTF
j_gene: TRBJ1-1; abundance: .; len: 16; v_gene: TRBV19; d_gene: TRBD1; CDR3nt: TGTGCCAGCAATTCACCCCGACAGGGGGTAAACACTGAAGCTTTCTTT; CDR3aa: CASNSPRQGVNTEAFF
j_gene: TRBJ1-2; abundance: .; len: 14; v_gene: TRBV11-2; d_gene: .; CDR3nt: TGTGCCAGCAGCTTAATACGTCAAGCGTATGGCTACACCTTC; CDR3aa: CASSLIRQAYGYTF